The 31 T cell receptor beta chains listed next were all sequenced from one sample in a study of blood T cell repertoires in COVID-19. The assay was immunoSEQ multiplex PCR, and TCRdb's table has in-frame clones only and misses some. The sample has 400,000 to 450,000 clones, 70% to 90% seen once. Sequencing was performed on peripheral blood. The receptors originated from a woman in her fifties or sixties with COVID-19, enrolled during active disease.

The chain is built from TRBV6-5 and TRBJ1-2; 8 bases are shared with TRBD1. The CDR3 totals 14 residues. V trimming: 5 bases; J trimming: 5 bases; junction bases outside the gene matches: 7. In germline, CDR1 is MNHEY, CDR2 SVGAGI. The CDR3 bases are TGTGCCAGCAGTAAGGGACAGGACACTTATGGCTACACCTTC. This sequence encodes CASSKGQDTYGYTF.

The CDR3 coding sequence is TGTGCCATCTCCGGGGAGAGGCGTACTGAAGCTTTCTTT. Encoded protein: CAISGERRTEAFF. The rearrangement links TRBV10-3 to TRBJ1-1; D is ambiguous. The CDR3 consists of 13 residues. Germline values: CDR1 ENHRY, CDR2 SYGVKD. V shed 8 bases and J shed 5 bases, with 15 bases lying between them.

The chain combines TRBV5-8 with TRBJ2-1; 9 bases line up with TRBD2. Per germline, CDR1 SGHTS and CDR2 YDEGEE. The length of the CDR3 is 16 residues. V shed 4 bases and J 5 bases; nucleotides not matched to a gene: 10. The CDR3 sequence is CASSPGVRGGNNEQFF. The CDR3 DNA sequence: TGTGCCAGCAGCCCTGGGGTGCGGGGGGGAAACAATGAGCAGTTCTTC.

This chain joins TRBV10-2 and TRBJ1-5; no reliable D call. V lost 4 bases to trimming and J lost 2 bases, with 12 bases between them. The CDR3 length is 15 residues. Per germline, CDR1 WSHSY and CDR2 SAAADI. The CDR3 protein is CASSVMVAGNQPQHF. As DNA, the CDR3 is TGCGCCAGCAGTGTCATGGTCGCGGGCAATCAGCCCCAGCATTTT.

The chain combines TRBV27 with TRBJ1-2; D is undetermined. V was clipped by 4 bases and J by 4 bases, with 13 bases between them. This CDR3 has 14 amino acids. Germline V gene data show CDR1 as MNHEY and CDR2 as SMNVEV (reference sequence). The CDR3 DNA sequence: TGTGCCAGCAGTTCGGTTCAGTGGAGCTATGGCTACACCTTC. Translated, it gives CASSSVQWSYGYTF.

This chain uses TRBV7-2 with TRBJ2-7, with D hard to call. The CDR3 has 11 amino acids. The V end was cut by 6 bases, the J end by 4 bases, with 7 bases between. Germline V gene data show CDR1 as SGHTA and CDR2 as FQGNSA. The CDR3 loop reads CASSIGYEQYF. DNA for the CDR3: TGTGCCAGCAGTATCGGTTACGAGCAGTACTTC.

The genes are TRBV6-4 and TRBJ1-2; tentatively, D is TRBD1 (6 bases). Germline V gives CDR1 MRHNA, CDR2 SNTAGT. V was pared by 5 bases and J by 2 bases, with 9 bases between. This CDR3 has 13 residues. CDR3 DNA sequence: TGTGCCAGCAGTCTAGGACAGAACTATGGCTACACCTTC. Its protein product is CASSLGQNYGYTF.

The V call is TRBV9, the J call TRBJ2-7; 14 nucleotides agree with TRBD2. Germline values: CDR1 SGDLS, CDR2 YYNGEE. Trimming took 3 bases from V and 5 from J; bases not matched to a gene: 4. The CDR3 contains 15 residues. The CDR3 DNA follows: TGTGCCAGCAGCGCCATGGGACTAGCGGGGGACGAGCAGTACTTC. Translated, it gives CASSAMGLAGDEQYF.

This sequence joins TRBV19 and TRBJ2-7, with D possibly being TRBD2 (5 bases). The length of the CDR3 is 14 residues. Per the germline V gene, CDR1 is LNHDA and CDR2 is SQIVND (reference sequence). The V gene lost 3 bases and the J gene lost 2 bases, with 11 bases spanning the gap. CDR3 nucleotide sequence: TGTGCCAGTAGTATTGGAACGGGGACCTACGAGCAGTACTTC. Translating it yields CASSIGTGTYEQYF.

The CDR3 loop is CASRGAGSYNSPLHF. The CDR3 DNA reads as TGTGCCAGCAGGGGCGCTGGATCCTATAATTCACCCCTCCACTTT. J is TRBJ1-6 and V is TRBV2; no definite D call. CDR1 SNHLY and CDR2 FYNNEI come from the germline V gene. CDR3 length equals 15 residues. Trimming cost V 6 bases and J 1 base, with 10 bases left between them.

The CDR3 sequence is CASSLGSPTGSDGYTF. Written as DNA, the CDR3 is TGTGCCAGCAGCTTAGGGTCCCCGACAGGAAGCGATGGCTACACCTTC. The J gene is TRBJ1-2, the V gene TRBV11-2; D is possibly TRBD1 (6 bases). Trimming took 1 base from V and 6 from J, leaving 18 bases between them. From germline, CDR1 is SGHAT and CDR2 FQNNGV. This CDR3 region has 16 residues.

This chain joins TRBV30 and TRBJ2-3, with D possibly TRBD1 on 5 matching bases. Germline V lookup: CDR1 GTSNPN, CDR2 SVGIG (reference sequence). This CDR3 is built from 12 residues. V gave up 8 bases and J gave up 3 bases, with 12 bases separating them. CDR3 bases: TGTGCCGGATCGAAGGGGACAGATACGCAGTATTTT. Translation gives CAGSKGTDTQYF.

This clone has a handful of counts. The chain has TRBV10-3 and TRBJ2-2, with 11 nucleotides matching TRBD1. CDR1 is ENHRY and CDR2 is SYGVKD in the germline V gene. The CDR3 contains 16 residues. J was trimmed by 1 base and V by 4 bases; bases with no gene match: 2. CDR3 region: CAISAGTGGNTGELFF. The CDR3 DNA sequence: TGTGCCATCAGTGCAGGGACAGGGGGGAACACCGGGGAGCTGTTTTTT.

The chain has TRBV6-5 and TRBJ2-7; TRBD2 matches 8 bases. The V gene end was trimmed by 6 bases and the J gene end by 2 bases; junction bases not matched to a gene: 6. Germline CDR1 MNHEY, CDR2 SVGAGI. CDR3 size: 14 residues. CDR3 residues: CASSPGLDTYEQYF. The CDR3, as DNA: TGTGCCAGCAGCCCGGGACTAGATACCTACGAGCAGTACTTC.

In this sample, this clone turned up once. The rearrangement joins TRBV2 to TRBJ1-1; 7 bases fit TRBD1. V trimming: 2 bases; J trimming: 5 bases; junction bases outside the gene matches: 11. The CDR3 consists of 16 residues. Germline values: CDR1 SNHLY, CDR2 FYNNEI. DNA of the CDR3: TGTGCCAGCAGTGAACGACAGGGCGGCGTGGGGACTGAAGCTTTCTTT. Amino acid sequence: CASSERQGGVGTEAFF.

This chain links TRBV9 with TRBJ1-4; the D is unclear. With 4 bases removed from V and 5 bases from J, the gap between germline ends came to 15 bases. The CDR3 has 15 amino acids. CDR1 is SGDLS and CDR2 is YYNGEE in the germline V gene. CDR3 sequence reads: CASSPRGSANEKLFF. In DNA, the CDR3 is TGTGCCAGCAGCCCCCGGGGAAGTGCAAATGAAAAACTGTTTTTT.

The CDR3 coding sequence is TGTGCCAGCAGCAACGATCGAGTACAGGCTGACACAGATACGCAGTATTTT. It specifies CASSNDRVQADTDTQYF. The chain employs TRBV5-4 and TRBJ2-3; tentative D call: TRBD1 (5 bases). V lost 4 bases, J lost 2 bases, and 20 bases lay in between. The CDR3 length is 17 residues. Germline CDR1 SGHNT, CDR2 YYREEE (reference sequence). Combining the CDR3 with reference TRBV5-4 and TRBJ2-3 gives the whole variable domain ETGVTQSPTHLIKTRGQQVTLRCSSQSGHNTVSWYQQALGQGPQFIFQYYREEENGRGNFPPRFSGLQFPNYSSELNVNALELDDSALYLCASSNDRVQADTDTQYFGPGTRLTVL.

This rearrangement joins TRBV18 to TRBJ2-4, with TRBD2 as a possible D gene (6 bases). CDR3 size: 13 residues. Germline V gives CDR1 KGHSH, CDR2 LQKENI. V shed 6 bases and J shed 7 bases, with 13 bases lying between them. CDR3 amino acids: CASSPGDMNIQYF. CDR3 DNA sequence: TGTGCCAGCTCCCCGGGGGATATGAACATTCAGTACTTC. The variable domain in full, with the rest retrieved from reference TRBV18 and TRBJ2-4, is NAGVMQNPRHLVRRRGQEARLRCSPMKGHSHVYWYRQLPEEGLKFMVYLQKENIIDESGMPKERFSAEFPKEGPSILRIQQVVRGDSAAYFCASSPGDMNIQYFGAGTRLSVL.

V and J are TRBV3-1 (or the pseudogene TRBV3-2) and TRBJ1-1; TRBD1 matches 7 bases. CDR3 length: 16 residues. Germline CDR1 LGHDT, CDR2 YNNKEL (reference sequence). J lost 1 base, V lost 4 bases, and 9 bases had no gene match. The CDR3 bases are TGTGCCAGCAGCCCACCCGAGGCAGGGGGGAACACTGAAGCTTTCTTT. Its protein product is CASSPPEAGGNTEAFF.

This chain links TRBV27 with TRBJ2-3, with D perhaps TRBD2 (5 bases). V was clipped by 3 bases and J by 4 bases, with 14 bases between them. Germline V CDR1 and CDR2: MNHEY, SMNVEV (reference sequence). CDR3 length equals 15 residues. The CDR3 protein is CASSFDMEVSDTQYF. The CDR3 DNA reads as TGTGCCAGCAGTTTCGATATGGAGGTATCAGATACGCAGTATTTT.

The chain links TRBV2 to TRBJ2-5; 8 nucleotides match TRBD1. Germline CDR1 SNHLY, CDR2 FYNNEI. J gave up 5 bases and V 5 bases, and 4 bases lay outside the gene matches. This CDR3 has 13 amino acids. The DNA of the CDR3 is TGTGCCAGCAGTTCGGACAGGGTGGAGACCCAGTACTTC. Protein: CASSSDRVETQYF.

The chain recombines TRBV28 with TRBJ2-1, with TRBD2 matching 7 bases. V dropped 6 bases and J dropped 7; count of bases not matched to a gene: 12. This CDR3 is 15 amino acids long. Germline V gene data show CDR1 as MDHEN and CDR2 as SYDVKM. Here the CDR3 DNA reads TGTGCCAGCAGCCAGACCCGGACTAGTCGAAATGAGCAGTTCTTC. Amino acids: CASSQTRTSRNEQFF. Variable domain in full (rest from reference TRBV28 and TRBJ2-1): DVKVTQSSRYLVKRTGEKVFLECVQDMDHENMFWYRQDPGLGLRLIYFSYDVKMKEKGDIPEGYSVSREKKERFSLILESASTNQTSMYLCASSQTRTSRNEQFFGPGTRLTVL.

The rearrangement links TRBV7-8 to TRBJ1-5; D not certain. V was clipped by 1 base and J by 6 bases, with 7 bases between them. Germline V gene sequence: CDR1 SGHVS, CDR2 FQNEAQ. CDR3 length: 13 residues. The CDR3 loop reads CASSLGEAQPQHF. The CDR3 DNA sequence: TGTGCCAGCAGCTTAGGTGAAGCTCAGCCCCAGCATTTT.

The gene calls are TRBV5-4 and TRBJ1-1; D is uncertain. Germline V lookup: CDR1 SGHNT, CDR2 YYREEE (reference sequence). V was shortened by 3 bases and J by 1 base, with 19 bases between the two germline ends. The CDR3 extends over 17 amino acids. CDR3 bases: TGTGCCAGCAGCTCCCCGGCACGTAAAGGAGGGAACACTGAAGCTTTCTTT. This translates into CASSSPARKGGNTEAFF. The full variable domain, in which reference TRBV5-4 and TRBJ1-1 provide the parts outside the CDR3, is ETGVTQSPTHLIKTRGQQVTLRCSSQSGHNTVSWYQQALGQGPQFIFQYYREEENGRGNFPPRFSGLQFPNYSSELNVNALELDDSALYLCASSSPARKGGNTEAFFGQGTRLTVV.

The sample holds one count of this clone. This chain links TRBV18 with TRBJ1-2; TRBD1 matches 7 bases. The V gene end was trimmed by 2 bases and the J gene end by 3 bases; junction bases not matched to a gene: 3. Per the germline V gene, CDR1 is KGHSH and CDR2 is LQKENI. CDR3 length: 14 residues. For the CDR3, the DNA is TGTGCCAGCTCACCAGCGGGACAGTACTATGGCTACACCTTC. It yields the protein CASSPAGQYYGYTF.

This clone was counted once. The chain is built from TRBV12-3 or TRBV12-4 and TRBJ1-1; D not resolved. The CDR3 has 13 residues. V was clipped by 4 bases and J by 8 bases, with 14 bases between them. CDR3 region: CASSYLPYTEAFF. The CDR3 DNA is TGTGCCAGCAGTTACCTACCCTATACCGAAGCTTTCTTT.

This clone was seen more than once but under ten times. The rearrangement joins TRBV5-6 to TRBJ2-1, with TRBD2 identical over 7 bases. This CDR3 is 15 amino acids long. Germline CDR1 SGHDT, CDR2 YYEEEE. V dropped 2 bases and J dropped 3; count of bases not matched to a gene: 5. The CDR3 region has the DNA TGTGCCAGCAGCTTTATATCTAGCGGCTACAATGAGCAGTTCTTC. This encodes CASSFISSGYNEQFF.

This CDR3 reads CASTWTASNQPQHF. DNA of the CDR3: TGTGCCAGCACTTGGACAGCTAGCAATCAGCCCCAGCATTTT. The V and J genes are TRBV6-5 and TRBJ1-5; weak D call: TRBD1 (6 bases). CDR1 and CDR2 from the germline V gene are MNHEY and SVGAGI. V was cut by 7 bases and J by 0 bases, with 10 bases left in between. CDR3 size: 14 residues.

V usage is TRBV19 and J usage is TRBJ2-2; D gene unclear. V was trimmed by 8 bases and J by 5 bases, leaving 6 bases between them. This CDR3 is built from 11 residues. CDR1 is LNHDA and CDR2 is SQIVND in the germline V gene (reference sequence). The CDR3 bases are TGTGCCAGTTTTACTACCGGGGAGCTGTTTTTT. Translation: CASFTTGELFF.

The CDR3 here is CATDLGQGTGNTIYF. CDR3 nucleotide sequence: TGTGCCACCGACCTTGGTCAGGGGACTGGAAACACCATATATTTT. The chain has TRBV28 and TRBJ1-3, with D possibly being TRBD1 (6 bases). The CDR3 loop spans 15 amino acids. CDR1 is MDHEN, CDR2 SYDVKM, per germline. The V and J ends lost 10 bases and 2 bases respectively, with 18 bases between them.

This clone appeared once. CDR3 bases: TGTGCCAGCAGACCCCTAGCGGGGGGGCACTACGAGCAGTACTTC. Translated, it gives CASRPLAGGHYEQYF. The chain couples TRBV6-6 to TRBJ2-7; 12 positions agree with TRBD2. The CDR3 contains 15 residues. Per germline, CDR1 MNHNY and CDR2 SVGAGI (reference sequence). Losses at the gene ends were 6 bases for V and 3 bases for J; bases not matched to a gene: 6.